This T cell receptor (beta chain) was captured by sequencing in a study of post-analysis software for immune sequencing data. Whole-study findings and limits: TRBV5-6, TRBV5-1 and TRBV20-1 belonged to a set of roughly 5 TRBV segments that were more frequent in patients than controls. Significantly lower normalized Chao1 diversity was seen in multiple sclerosis patients than in controls.

The CDR3 loop spans 14 amino acids. Germline assignment: CDR1 SGHNT and CDR2 YYREEE (reference sequence). The V end was cut by 3 bases, the J end by 1 base, with 10 bases between. The TCR beta cDNA libraries contained unique molecular identifiers. TCRdb passed the PCR reads through MiXCR, listing each CDR3 protein once. The table shows 400,000 to 500,000 distinct CDR3 sequences, with 39% occurring only once. A remark on this clonotype: The antigen remains undetermined.

Sequenced input: blood. This receptor was taken from a girl aged 2-9 years with multiple sclerosis. The gene calls are TRBV5-4 and TRBJ1-2; D uncertain. For the CDR3, the DNA is TGTGCCAGCAGCTCGTTACAGATTAACTATGGCTACACCTTC. Its protein is CASSSLQINYGYTF.